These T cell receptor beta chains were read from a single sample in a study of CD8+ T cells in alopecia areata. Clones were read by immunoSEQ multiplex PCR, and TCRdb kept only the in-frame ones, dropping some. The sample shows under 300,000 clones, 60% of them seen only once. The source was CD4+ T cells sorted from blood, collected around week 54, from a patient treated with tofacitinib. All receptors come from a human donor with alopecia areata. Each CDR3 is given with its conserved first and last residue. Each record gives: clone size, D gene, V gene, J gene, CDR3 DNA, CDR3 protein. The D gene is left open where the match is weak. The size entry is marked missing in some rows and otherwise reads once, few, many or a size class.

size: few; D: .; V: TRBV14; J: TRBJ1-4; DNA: TGTGCCAGCAGCCAAGGAGGTACGGTGTTTTTT; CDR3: CASSQGGTVFF
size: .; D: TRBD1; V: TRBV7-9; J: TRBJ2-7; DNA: TGTGCCAGCAGCCGGGACAGGGAAGCCCACGAGCAGTACTTC; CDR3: CASSRDREAHEQYF
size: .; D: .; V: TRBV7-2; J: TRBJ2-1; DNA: TGTGCCAGCAGCTTAATCCGAGGGGGGGAGCAGTTCTTC; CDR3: CASSLIRGGEQFF
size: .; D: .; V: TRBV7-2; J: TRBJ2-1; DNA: TGTGTCAGCAGCTCCTTGGGGCGGAACAATGAGCAGTTCTTC; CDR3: CVSSSLGRNNEQFF
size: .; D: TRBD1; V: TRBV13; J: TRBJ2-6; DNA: TGTGCCAGCAGCTTTACCGCAGGGGGCACTGGGGCCAACGTCCTGACTTTC; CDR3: CASSFTAGGTGANVLTF
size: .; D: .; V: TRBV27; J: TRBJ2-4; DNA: TGTGCCAGCAGTAAACAGGGAAGCCTAGCCAAAAACATTCAGTACTTC; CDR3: CASSKQGSLAKNIQYF
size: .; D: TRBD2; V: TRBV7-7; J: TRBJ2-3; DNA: TGTGCTAGCAGCTTAGGGACGGGGGGAGCAGATACGCAGTATTTT; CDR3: CASSLGTGGADTQYF
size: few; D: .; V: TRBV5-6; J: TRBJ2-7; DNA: TGTGCCAGCAGCCCGACCGGGACACACCCCTACGAGCAGTACTTC; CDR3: CASSPTGTHPYEQYF
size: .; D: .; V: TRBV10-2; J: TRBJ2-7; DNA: TGCGCCAGCAGGGACCCCGGGGCGTACGAGCAGTACTTC; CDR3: CASRDPGAYEQYF
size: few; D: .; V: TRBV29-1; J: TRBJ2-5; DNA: TGCAGCGTCGCAGACGGGGAAGAGACCCAGTACTTC; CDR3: CSVADGEETQYF
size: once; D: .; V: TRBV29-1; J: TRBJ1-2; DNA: TGCAGCGTTAACTCGGGGTATGGCTACACCTTC; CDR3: CSVNSGYGYTF
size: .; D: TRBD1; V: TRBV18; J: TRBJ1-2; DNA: TGTGCCAGCTCACCGACAGGGGACTATGGCTACACCTTC; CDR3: CASSPTGDYGYTF
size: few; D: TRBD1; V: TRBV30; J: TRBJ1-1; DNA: TGTGCGACCGACAGGGGCATCGAAGCTTTCTTT; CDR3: CATDRGIEAFF
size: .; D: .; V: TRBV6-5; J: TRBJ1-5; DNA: TGTGCCAGCAGTTACTCGAGGGGCTATCAGCCCCAGCATTTT; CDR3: CASSYSRGYQPQHF
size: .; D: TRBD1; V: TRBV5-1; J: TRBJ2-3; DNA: TGCGCCAGCAGCTTGTCAACAGGGGGGACAGATACGCAGTATTTT; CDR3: CASSLSTGGTDTQYF
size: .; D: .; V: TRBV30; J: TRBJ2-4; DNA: TGTGCCTGGAGTAAACGGGGGGCACCAGGACGTGCCATTCAGTACTTC; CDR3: CAWSKRGAPGRAIQYF
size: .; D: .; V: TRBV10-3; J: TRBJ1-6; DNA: TGTGCCATCAGTGAGGGTCCCCAGGGAAGAGAGGGGCCCCTCCACTTT; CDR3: CAISEGPQGREGPLHF
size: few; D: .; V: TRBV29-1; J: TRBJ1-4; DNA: TGCAGCGTTACCGGGACGGGGAATGAAAAACTGTTTTTT; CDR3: CSVTGTGNEKLFF
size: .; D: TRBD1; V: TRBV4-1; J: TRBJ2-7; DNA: TGCGCCAGCAGCCGTGGGACAGGTGAAGCCTACGAGCAGTACTTC; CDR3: CASSRGTGEAYEQYF
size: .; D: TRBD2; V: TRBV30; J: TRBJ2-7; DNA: TGTGCCTGGAGTGTAGGGACTACCTACGAGCAGTACTTC; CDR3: CAWSVGTTYEQYF
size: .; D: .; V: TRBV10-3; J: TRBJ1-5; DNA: TGTGCCATCAGAGAGGACAGCTATCAGCCCCAGCATTTT; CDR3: CAIREDSYQPQHF
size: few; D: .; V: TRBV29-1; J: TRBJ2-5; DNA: TGCAGCGTTAAGGGACCCTCCCAAGAGACCCAGTACTTC; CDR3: CSVKGPSQETQYF
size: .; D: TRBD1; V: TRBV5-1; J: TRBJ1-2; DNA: TGCGCCAGCAGACAGGGGACAACTAACTATGGCTACACCTTC; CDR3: CASRQGTTNYGYTF
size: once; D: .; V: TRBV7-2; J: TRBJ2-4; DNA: TGTGCCAGCAGCCTACCTTCAAACATTCAGTACTTC; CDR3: CASSLPSNIQYF
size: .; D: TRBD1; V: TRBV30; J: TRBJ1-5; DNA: TGTGCCTGGATGGGACAGGGGCCCGCAGGGCCCCAGCATTTT; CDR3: CAWMGQGPAGPQHF
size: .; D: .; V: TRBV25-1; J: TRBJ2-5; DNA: TGTGCCAGTCTTGGACAGTACCAAGAGACCCAGTACTTC; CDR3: CASLGQYQETQYF
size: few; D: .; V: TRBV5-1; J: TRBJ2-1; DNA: TGCGCCAGCAGCTTGGCTAGTCTCTACAATGAGCAGTTCTTC; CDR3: CASSLASLYNEQFF
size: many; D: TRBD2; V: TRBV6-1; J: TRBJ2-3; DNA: TGTGCCAGCAGTGACAGGAGCGGGGGCACAGATACGCAGTATTTT; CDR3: CASSDRSGGTDTQYF
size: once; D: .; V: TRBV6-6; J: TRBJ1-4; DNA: TGTGCCAGCAGTTCCCCATGGAGGGTTTGGGAAAAACTGTTTTTT; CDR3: CASSSPWRVWEKLFF
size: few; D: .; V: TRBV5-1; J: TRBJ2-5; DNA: TGCGCCAGCAGCCGAGCAGAGCAAGAGACCCAGTACTTC; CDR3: CASSRAEQETQYF
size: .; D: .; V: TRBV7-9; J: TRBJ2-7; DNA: TGTGCCAGCAGCCTCGGGACGGTGAATTACGAGCAGTACTTC; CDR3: CASSLGTVNYEQYF
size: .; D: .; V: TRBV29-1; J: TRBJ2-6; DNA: TGCAGCGTTGAAGTCGGCAGGACTGGGGCCAACGTCCTGACTTTC; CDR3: CSVEVGRTGANVLTF
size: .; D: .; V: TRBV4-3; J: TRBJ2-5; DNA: TGCGCCAGCAGCCAAGCCGGGGGGCCCGCTCCAGAGACCCAGTACTTC; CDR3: CASSQAGGPAPETQYF
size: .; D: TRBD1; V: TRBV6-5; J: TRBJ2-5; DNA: TGTGCCAGCACCGGGACAGGGGTCCCGGAGACCCAGTACTTC; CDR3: CASTGTGVPETQYF
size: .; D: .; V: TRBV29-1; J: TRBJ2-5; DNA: TGCAGCGCTCTTGGCTGGGGGAAGACCCAGTACTTC; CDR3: CSALGWGKTQYF
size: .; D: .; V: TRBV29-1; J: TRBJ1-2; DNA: TGCAGCGTTGTCCGAAGGAATTATGGCTACACCTTC; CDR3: CSVVRRNYGYTF
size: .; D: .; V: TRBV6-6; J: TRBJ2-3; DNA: TGTGCCAGCAGAAGGACGGGCACAGATACGCAGTATTTT; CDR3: CASRRTGTDTQYF
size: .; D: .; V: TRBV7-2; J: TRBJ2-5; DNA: TGTGCCAGCAGCAACGGAGGGGGGAGAGAGACCCAGTACTTC; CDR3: CASSNGGGRETQYF
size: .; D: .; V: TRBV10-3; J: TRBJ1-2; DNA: TGTGCCATCAGCGAAGACAGAATTATTATGGGCTACACCTTC; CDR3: CAISEDRIIMGYTF
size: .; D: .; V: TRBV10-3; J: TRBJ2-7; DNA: TGTGCCATCAAAGACAGGAGCTCCTACGAGCAGTACTTC; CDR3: CAIKDRSSYEQYF
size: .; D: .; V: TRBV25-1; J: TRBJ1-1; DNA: TGTGCCAGCAGTGAATCGGGCCGGAACACTGAAGCTTTCTTT; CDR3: CASSESGRNTEAFF
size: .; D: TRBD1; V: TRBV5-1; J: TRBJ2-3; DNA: TGCGCCAGCAGCGAGGGACAGGGCAGCACAGATACGCAGTATTTT; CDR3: CASSEGQGSTDTQYF
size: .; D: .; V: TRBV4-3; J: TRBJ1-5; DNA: TGCGCCAGCAGCCAATCAGGGGTGACGGGCAATCAGCCCCAGCATTTT; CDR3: CASSQSGVTGNQPQHF
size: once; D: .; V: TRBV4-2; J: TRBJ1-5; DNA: TGTGCCAGCAGCCCACGGGACGGAGCCGGGGATCAGCCCCAGCATTTT; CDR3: CASSPRDGAGDQPQHF
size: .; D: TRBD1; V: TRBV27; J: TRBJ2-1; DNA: TGTGCCAGCAGTCTTCGGACAGGGAGGGAGCAGTTCTTC; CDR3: CASSLRTGREQFF
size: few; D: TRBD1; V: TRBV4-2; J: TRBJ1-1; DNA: TGTGCCAGCAGCAAAACAGGGGCGGACACTGAAGCTTTCTTT; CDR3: CASSKTGADTEAFF
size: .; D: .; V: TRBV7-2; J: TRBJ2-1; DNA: TGTGCCAGCAGCCGTCGTGGGCTCTTCGATGAGCAGTTCTTC; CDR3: CASSRRGLFDEQFF
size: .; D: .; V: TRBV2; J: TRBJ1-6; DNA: TGTGCCAGCAGGGACACCTTGGGGTCACCCCTCCACTTT; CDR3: CASRDTLGSPLHF
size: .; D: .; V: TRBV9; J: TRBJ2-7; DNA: TGTGCCAGCAGCGCCACCTCGACCCCCTACGAGCAGTACTTC; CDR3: CASSATSTPYEQYF
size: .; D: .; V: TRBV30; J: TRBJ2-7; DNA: TGTGCCTGGGCTATCAGGGGAAGCGCCTACGAGCAGTACTTC; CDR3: CAWAIRGSAYEQYF
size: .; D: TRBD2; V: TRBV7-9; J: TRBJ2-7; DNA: TGTGCCAGCAGCGGGACGGGACTAGCGGGGATCTCTCCCGAGCAGTACTTC; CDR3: CASSGTGLAGISPEQYF
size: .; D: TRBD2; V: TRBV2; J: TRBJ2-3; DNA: TGTGCCAGCAGGCCCCTAGCGGGCACAGATACGCAGTATTTT; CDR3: CASRPLAGTDTQYF